This is a list of T cell receptor beta chains from one sample in a study of CD8 T cells in ankylosing spondylitis. MiXCR, applied by TCRdb to the 5' RACE reads, yields one record per CDR3 protein. The table includes fewer than 750,000 distinct CDR3 sequences, around 19% detected once. Specimen: blood, either unsorted or a sorted T cell fraction (not recorded which). These TCRs come from a male donor with ankylosing spondylitis. The CDR3 runs from the conserved cysteine through the conserved F or W. The D gene is left open where the match is weak. Some rows have no size entry. The others give once, few or many, or a class for an expanded clone.

TGTGCCAGCAGCCCGGGCCAGGGAGAATCTGGCGAGCAGTACTTC | CASSPGQGESGEQYF | TRBV4-2 | NA | few | TRBJ2-7
TGTGCCAGCACCCTGACACAGAAGGCTTTCTTT | CASTLTQKAFF | TRBV7-3 | NA | NA | TRBJ1-1
TGTGCCCTCAGCCTAGAGAGAAAAGGATTATTCTGGCGGGGCACTGAAGCTTTCTTT | CALSLERKGLFWRGTEAFF | TRBV30 | NA | many | TRBJ1-1
TGTGCCAGCAGACAACGGGGGGACACTGAAGCTTTCTTT | CASRQRGDTEAFF | TRBV12-3/TRBV12-4 | NA | NA | TRBJ1-1
TGCAGCGTTCTAACGGGACCCTACAATGAGCAGTTCTTC | CSVLTGPYNEQFF | TRBV29-1 | NA | NA | TRBJ2-1
TGCGCCAGCAGCTCCAAAACCGGGAGCTCCTACAATGAGCAGTTCTTC | CASSSKTGSSYNEQFF | TRBV5-1 | NA | many | TRBJ2-1
TGTGCCAGCAGTGTAGCGGGAGGCCCCTCCAATGAGCAGTTCTTC | CASSVAGGPSNEQFF | TRBV2 | TRBD2 | NA | TRBJ2-1
TGCGCCAGCAGCTTGGAGGGCGGGGGGGCAAACAATGAGCAGTTCTTC | CASSLEGGGANNEQFF | TRBV5-1 | TRBD2 | NA | TRBJ2-1
TGTGCCAGCAGCTTAGGGCTGGGCGGGGGAGGCTCCTACGAGCAGTACTTC | CASSLGLGGGGSYEQYF | TRBV7-2 | TRBD2 | NA | TRBJ2-7
TGTGCCAGCGCATGGGGGCTGGGGCAGGGAAACACCGGGGAGCTGTTTTTT | CASAWGLGQGNTGELFF | TRBV11-2 | NA | NA | TRBJ2-2
TGCAGCGTTGGGAGCACCGGGGAGCTGTTTTTT | CSVGSTGELFF | TRBV29-1 | NA | many | TRBJ2-2
TGTGCCAGCAGTTACGGGTCGAGGGGAATCGGGACAGATACGCAGTATTTT | CASSYGSRGIGTDTQYF | TRBV6-5 | NA | few | TRBJ2-3
TGTGCCAGCTCACCGTCGGCGGTGGGGTCGCGCTCTGGAAACACCATATATTTT | CASSPSAVGSRSGNTIYF | TRBV18 | NA | NA | TRBJ1-3
TGCAGTGCTAGGACAGGGCGGGCGACTGAAGCTTTCTTT | CSARTGRATEAFF | TRBV20-1 | TRBD1 | few | TRBJ1-1
TGTGCCAGCAGCTCACTCTCAGGAGGGACTACCCGCTACGAGCAGTACTTC | CASSSLSGGTTRYEQYF | TRBV11-3 | TRBD2 | NA | TRBJ2-7
TGTGCCAGCAGCCTCTCAGGGATAGATACGCAGTATTTT | CASSLSGIDTQYF | TRBV12-3/TRBV12-4 | NA | few | TRBJ2-3
TGCAGTGGAGTACAGGATAGCAATCAGCCCCAGCATTTT | CSGVQDSNQPQHF | TRBV20-1 | NA | few | TRBJ1-5
TGCAGCGTTGAAGATCAAGGGGCTGGCACAGATACGCAGTATTTT | CSVEDQGAGTDTQYF | TRBV29-1 | NA | NA | TRBJ2-3
TGTGCCAGCAGCCAAGAGGGCGGCGGCAATCAGCCCCAGCATTTT | CASSQEGGGNQPQHF | TRBV4-2 | NA | NA | TRBJ1-5
TGTGCCTGGAGTCTCGGGACAGATGAAGCTTTCTTT | CAWSLGTDEAFF | TRBV30 | TRBD1 | NA | TRBJ1-1
TGTGCCACCAGTGACCCAGACTCCTACACCGGGGAGCTGTTTTTT | CATSDPDSYTGELFF | TRBV24-1 | NA | few | TRBJ2-2
TGTGCCAGCAGTTACTCGGACGGATCCTACGAGCAGTACTTC | CASSYSDGSYEQYF | TRBV6-5 | NA | few | TRBJ2-7
TGCGCCAGCAGCGCTCTAGCGGGGAAGTTTTCAACTAGCACAGATACGCAGTATTTT | CASSALAGKFSTSTDTQYF | TRBV5-1 | TRBD2 | NA | TRBJ2-3
TGTGCCAGCAGCCGACGACAGGGGAGCCCTAAGGATGAGCAGTTCTTC | CASSRRQGSPKDEQFF | TRBV14 | TRBD1 | NA | TRBJ2-1
TGTGCCAGCAGCCAAGATTGGGGGAACACTGAAGCTTTCTTT | CASSQDWGNTEAFF | TRBV4-2 | NA | NA | TRBJ1-1
TGCAGTGCTAGAGATCCGGGGCAGCCCCAGCATTTT | CSARDPGQPQHF | TRBV20-1 | NA | NA | TRBJ1-5
TGCAGCGTTATCGACAGGGGCCGCAATCAGCCCCAGCATTTT | CSVIDRGRNQPQHF | TRBV29-1 | TRBD1 | NA | TRBJ1-5